This T cell receptor beta chain was identified in a study of cytomegalovirus exposure and HLA in healthy donors. Turning to the study itself: Earlier, some 180 million T cells were analyzed, and fewer than 120 million unique TCR beta sequences were found among them. HLA-typed donors were the source of roughly 85 million unique TCRs held in an early data release.

Each donor's status was that of a healthy bone marrow donor. 13 Jbeta primers and 60 Vbeta primers were used for the PCR. Libraries were prepared by immunoSEQ multiplex PCR; TCRdb keeps only in-frame clonotypes and omits some of them. The listing contains about 140,000 clones. Notes on the study in general: Common viral pathogens seemed, in a later analysis, to connect with several of the most significant clusters.

About this clone itself: No antigen is known for it.

The sequence derives from a middle-aged man in good health and CMV-seronegative. Sequencing was carried out using PBMCs.

CDR3 in DNA: TGCGCCAGCAGCCAAGTTCTGACACCAACCTACGAGCAGTACTTC. It encodes CASSQVLTPTYEQYF. This chain connects TRBV4-3 to TRBJ2-5; no clear D. The end of the DNA fits TRBJ2-7 better, so the J call may be wrong. Germline assignment: CDR1 LGHNA and CDR2 YSLEER. This CDR3 spans 15 amino acids.